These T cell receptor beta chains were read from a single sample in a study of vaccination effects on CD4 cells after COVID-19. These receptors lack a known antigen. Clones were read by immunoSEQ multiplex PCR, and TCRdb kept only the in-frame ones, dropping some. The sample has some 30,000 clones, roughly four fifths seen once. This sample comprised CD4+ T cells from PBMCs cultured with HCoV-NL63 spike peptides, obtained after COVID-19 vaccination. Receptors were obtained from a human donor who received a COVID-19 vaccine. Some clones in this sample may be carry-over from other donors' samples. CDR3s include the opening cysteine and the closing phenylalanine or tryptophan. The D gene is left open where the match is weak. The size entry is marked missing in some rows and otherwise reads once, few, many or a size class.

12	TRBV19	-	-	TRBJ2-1	CASSISLNEQFF
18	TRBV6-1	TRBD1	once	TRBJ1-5	CASSAWDRTTYSNQPQHF
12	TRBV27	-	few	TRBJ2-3	CASRRLSDTQYF
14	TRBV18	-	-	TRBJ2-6	CASSPYSGANVLTF
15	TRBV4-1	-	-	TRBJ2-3	CASSQEQASTDTQYF
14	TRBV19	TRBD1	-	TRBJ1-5	CASTDRGGRGPQHF
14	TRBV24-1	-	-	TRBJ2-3	CATRGTTGTDTQYF
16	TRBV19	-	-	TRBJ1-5	CASSSSGRAFNQPQHF
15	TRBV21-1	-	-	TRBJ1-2	CASSKALDTRRGYTF
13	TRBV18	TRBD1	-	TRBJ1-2	CASSQGARYGYTF
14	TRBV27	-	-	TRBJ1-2	CASRLGPGPYGYTF
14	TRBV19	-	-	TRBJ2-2	CASRRQINTGELFF
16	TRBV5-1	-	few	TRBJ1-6	CASSPTRDTDNSPLHF
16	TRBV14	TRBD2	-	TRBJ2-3	CASSLGLAGSADTQYF
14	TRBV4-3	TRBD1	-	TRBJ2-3	CASSQQGAMDTQYF
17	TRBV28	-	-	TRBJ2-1	CASSPQTSFGSYNEQFF
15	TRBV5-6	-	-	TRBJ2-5	CASSSGGGRWGTQYF
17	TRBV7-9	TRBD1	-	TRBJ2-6	CASSARQGTSGANVLTF
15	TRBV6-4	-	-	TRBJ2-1	CASSQQPLGYNEQFF
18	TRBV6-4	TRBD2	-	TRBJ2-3	CASSDHWTSGGPRDTQYF
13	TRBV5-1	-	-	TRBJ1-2	CASSPDGDYGYTF
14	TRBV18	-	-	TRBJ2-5	CASSPLDRQETQYF
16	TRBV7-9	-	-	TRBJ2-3	CASSKTITASTDTQYF
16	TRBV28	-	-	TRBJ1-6	CASSSASSSYNSPLHF
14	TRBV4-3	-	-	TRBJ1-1	CASSQDRSLLEAFF
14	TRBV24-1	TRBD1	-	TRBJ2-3	CATSDRTGGDTQYF
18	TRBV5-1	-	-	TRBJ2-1	CASSSQGARGASYNEQFF
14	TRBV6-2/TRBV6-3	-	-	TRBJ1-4	CASSTRVLKEKLFF
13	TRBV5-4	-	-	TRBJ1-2	CASSFSKNYGYTF
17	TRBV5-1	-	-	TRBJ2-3	CASRPVGVRSSTDTQYF
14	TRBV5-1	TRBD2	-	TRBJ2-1	CASSSTGTSGEQFF
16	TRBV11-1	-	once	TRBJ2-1	CASSNRAPFFYNEQFF
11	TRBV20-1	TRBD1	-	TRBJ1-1	CSAAGGTEAFF
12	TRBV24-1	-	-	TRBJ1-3	CAPASFLNTIYF
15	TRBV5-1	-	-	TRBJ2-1	CASSVKWTGGGEQFF
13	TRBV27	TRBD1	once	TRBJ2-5	CASSYRGMETQYF
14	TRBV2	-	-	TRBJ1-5	CASNINGGGQPQHF
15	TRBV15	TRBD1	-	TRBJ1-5	CATSRQGLSNQPQHF
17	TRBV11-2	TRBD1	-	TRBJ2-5	CASSSHSGTGGRETQYF
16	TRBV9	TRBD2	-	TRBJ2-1	CASSVSWRGGYNEQFF
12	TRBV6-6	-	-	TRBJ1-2	CASSSQGNGYTF
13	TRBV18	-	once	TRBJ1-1	CASSPGLNTEAFF
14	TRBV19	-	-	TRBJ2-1	CASSIRGAAQEQFF
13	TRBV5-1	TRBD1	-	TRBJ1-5	CASSSGQGQPQHF